This T cell receptor (beta chain) is drawn from a study of T cell changes during pregnancy in multiple sclerosis. Data came from immunoSEQ multiplex PCR; TCRdb stores just in-frame clones and leaves some out. The repertoire consists of 30,000 to 35,000 clones, with roughly 90% occurring once and the leading ten covering 4.5% to 5.5%. This CDR3 spans 17 amino acids. J lost 3 bases, V lost 2 bases, and 13 bases had no gene match. Germline lookup yields CDR1 LGHNA and CDR2 YSLEER. V usage is TRBV4-3 and J usage is TRBJ2-7; 7 nucleotides align to TRBD1. The sample consisted of CD8+ T cells from peripheral blood mononuclear cells, taken after pregnancy. The origin of this receptor is a female donor with multiple sclerosis, enrolled in a pregnancy study. The CDR3 is CASSQRQGGPIGYEQYF. The CDR3 DNA sequence: TGCGCCAGCAGCCAACGACAGGGTGGCCCCATCGGCTACGAGCAGTACTTC.